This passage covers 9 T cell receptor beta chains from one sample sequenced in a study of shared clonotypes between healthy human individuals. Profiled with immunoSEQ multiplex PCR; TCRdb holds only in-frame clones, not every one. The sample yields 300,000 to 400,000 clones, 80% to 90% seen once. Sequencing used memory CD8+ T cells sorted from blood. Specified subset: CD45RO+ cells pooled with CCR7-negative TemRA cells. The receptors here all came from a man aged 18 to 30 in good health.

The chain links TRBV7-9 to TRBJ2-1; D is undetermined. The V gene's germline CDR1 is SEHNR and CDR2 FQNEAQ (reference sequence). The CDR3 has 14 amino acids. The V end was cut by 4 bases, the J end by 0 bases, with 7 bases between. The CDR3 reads CASSWASSYNEQFF. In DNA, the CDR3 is TGTGCCAGCAGCTGGGCGAGCTCCTACAATGAGCAGTTCTTC. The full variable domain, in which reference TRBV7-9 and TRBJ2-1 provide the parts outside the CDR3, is DTGVSQNPRHKITKRGQNVTFRCDPISEHNRLYWYRQTLGQGPEFLTYFQNEAQLEKSRLLSDRFSAERPKGSFSTLEIQRTEQGDSAMYLCASSWASSYNEQFFGPGTRLTVL.

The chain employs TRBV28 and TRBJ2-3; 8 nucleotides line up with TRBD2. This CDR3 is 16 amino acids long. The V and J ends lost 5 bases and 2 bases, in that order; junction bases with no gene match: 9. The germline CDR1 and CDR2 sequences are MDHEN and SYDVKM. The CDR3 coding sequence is TGTGCCAGCAGTATACTACTAGCGGCGATCACAGATACGCAGTATTTT. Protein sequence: CASSILLAAITDTQYF.

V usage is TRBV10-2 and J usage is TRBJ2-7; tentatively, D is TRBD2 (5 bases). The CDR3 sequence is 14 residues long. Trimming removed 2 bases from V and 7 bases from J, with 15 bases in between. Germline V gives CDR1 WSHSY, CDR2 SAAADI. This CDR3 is CASSEAWVSGEQYF. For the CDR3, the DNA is TGCGCCAGCAGTGAGGCTTGGGTGTCGGGGGAGCAGTACTTC.

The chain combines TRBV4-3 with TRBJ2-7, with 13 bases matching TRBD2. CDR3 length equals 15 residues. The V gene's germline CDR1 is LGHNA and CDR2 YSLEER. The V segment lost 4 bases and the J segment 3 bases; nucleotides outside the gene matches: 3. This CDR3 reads CASSLGTSGVYEQYF. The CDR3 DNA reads TGCGCCAGCAGCCTTGGGACTAGCGGGGTCTACGAGCAGTACTTC.

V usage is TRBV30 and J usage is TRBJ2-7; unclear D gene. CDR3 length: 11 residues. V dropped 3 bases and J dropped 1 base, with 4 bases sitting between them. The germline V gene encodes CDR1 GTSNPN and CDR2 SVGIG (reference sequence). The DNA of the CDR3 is TGTGCCTGGAGAGTATCCTACGAGCAGTACTTC. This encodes CAWRVSYEQYF.

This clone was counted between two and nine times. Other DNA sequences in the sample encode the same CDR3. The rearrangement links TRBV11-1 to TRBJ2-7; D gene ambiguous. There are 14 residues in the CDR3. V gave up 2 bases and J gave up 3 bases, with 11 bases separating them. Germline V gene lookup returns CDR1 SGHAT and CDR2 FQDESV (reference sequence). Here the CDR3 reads CASSLRGNYYEQYF. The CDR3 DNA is TGTGCCAGCAGCTTACGCGGCAATTACTACGAGCAGTACTTC.

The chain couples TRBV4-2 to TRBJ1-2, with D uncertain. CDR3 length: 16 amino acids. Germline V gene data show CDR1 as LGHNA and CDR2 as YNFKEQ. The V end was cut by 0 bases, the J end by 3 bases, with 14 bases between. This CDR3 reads CASSQEETDLYYGYTF. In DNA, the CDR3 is TGTGCCAGCAGCCAAGAGGAAACAGATCTGTACTATGGCTACACCTTC.

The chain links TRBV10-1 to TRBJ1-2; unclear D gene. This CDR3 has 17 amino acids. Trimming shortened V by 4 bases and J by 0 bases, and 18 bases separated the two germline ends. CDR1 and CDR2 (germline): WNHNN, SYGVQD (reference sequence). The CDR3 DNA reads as TGCGCCAGCAGTGGGGCGGGGATCCCATTAGCTAACTATGGCTACACCTTC. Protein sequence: CASSGAGIPLANYGYTF.

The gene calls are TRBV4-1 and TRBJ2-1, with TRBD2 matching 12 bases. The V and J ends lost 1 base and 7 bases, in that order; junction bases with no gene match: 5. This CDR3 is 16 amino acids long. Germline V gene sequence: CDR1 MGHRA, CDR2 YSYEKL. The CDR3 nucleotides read TGCGCCAGCAGCCAAGGACTAGCGGGAGCAGAGAATGAGCAGTTCTTC. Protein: CASSQGLAGAENEQFF.